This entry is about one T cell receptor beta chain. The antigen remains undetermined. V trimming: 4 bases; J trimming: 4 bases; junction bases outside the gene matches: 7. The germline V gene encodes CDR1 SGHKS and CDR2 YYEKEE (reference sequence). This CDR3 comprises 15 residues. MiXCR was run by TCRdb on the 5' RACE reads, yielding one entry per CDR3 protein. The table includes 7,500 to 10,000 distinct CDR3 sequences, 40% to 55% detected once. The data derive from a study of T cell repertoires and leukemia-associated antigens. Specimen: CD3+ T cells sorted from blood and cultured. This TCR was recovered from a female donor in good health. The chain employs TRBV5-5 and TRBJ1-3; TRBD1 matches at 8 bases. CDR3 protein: CASSPYWTGGNTIYF. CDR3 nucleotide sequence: TGTGCCAGCAGCCCCTATTGGACAGGGGGAAACACCATATATTTT.